The entry that follows covers one TCR beta chain sequence. It has no known antigen specificity. No much larger clone is present one base from it, and per-base qualities are unavailable. This sample stems from a study of CD8+CD57+ T cells in acquired aplastic anemia (dated by TCRdb to 2016 to 2018). Describing the broader study: DNA extracted from sorted CD4+ and CD8+ cells had a mean of about 3 ug, with a range of 0.2 to 27.4 ug. CD8+CD57+ expansion was defined as frequency above the mean frequency observed in healthy subjects.

The patients picked for sequencing were ones in whom flow cytometry had shown an expansion of CD8+CD57+ cells. Severe acquired aplastic anemia was diagnosed in all patients according to International Study of Aplastic Anemia and Agranulocytosis and Camitta criteria. No patient had received any therapy when blood was sampled. The study deep-sequenced TCR repertoires of sorted CD4+ and CD8+ blood T cells from severe aplastic anemia patients and healthy subjects. Patients were enrolled under clinicaltrials.gov protocols 00001620, 01623167, 00001397, 00071045, 00081523 and 00961064 in the USA. Ficoll-Paque density gradient centrifugation was used to isolate peripheral blood mononuclear cells. Before DNA extraction, CD4+ and CD8+ T cells were sorted by FACS or by magnetic beads. Study-level results and caveats: Roughly 31 CD8+ CDR3 sequences were shared between patients and controls but appeared highly expressed in patients and within their immunodominant clones. Patients and healthy controls showed no significant difference in CD8+ Simpson's diversity (P=0.060).

The CDR1 and CDR2 encoded by the germline V gene are SNHLY and FYNNEI. Clipping removes 4 bases from V and 8 bases from J, with 21 as the unmatched junction base count. Spanning cysteine to phenylalanine, the CDR3 consists of 18 amino acids. The DNA shown is the 54-base CDR3, in frame from base 1. Profiling of TCR beta VDJ combinations and CDR3 sequences used genomic DNA as the template. An Illumina HiSeq 2000 was the platform used for TCR repertoire sequencing. Regarding the original processing steps: Repertoire assessment relied on Simpson's diversity index, CDR3 size and DJ length profiles, and TRBV/TRBJ rearrangement plots. Whichever DNA sequence was most abundant in the deep sequencing data was defined as the immunodominant clone. CDR3 amino acid sequences were checked for sharing between subjects and were compared against published repertoires and the VDJdb database. TCRdb redid the processing of the public reads, applying fastp at Q25 and MiXCR, and retained in-frame beta chains. Rows matching on CDR3 protein sequence are summarized as one entry with the most common DNA and genes. These V and J calls rely on TCRdb rather than the paper's analysis. The sample profile shows some 200,000 distinct CDR3 sequences; approximately 50% of them were found once. Clones ranked in the top ten supply around a tenth of the sample.

This receptor chain uses TRBV2 and TRBJ1-1; 8 junctional bases match TRBD1. Specimen: sorted CD4+, CD8+, or CD8+CD57+ T cells (not recorded which) from PBMCs. The sequence was collected from a human donor with aplastic anemia. CDR3 loop: CASSASTGVAVKTPEAFF. The base sequence is TGTGCCAGCAGTGCCTCGACAGGGGTAGCGGTAAAGACCCCAGAAGCTTTCTTT.